The 5 T cell receptor beta chains presented below share a single source sample, sequenced in a study of CD8 T cells in Susac syndrome. Reverse transcription of about 0.45 to 1 ug RNA was carried out with random hexamers. TCRdb recomputed calls from the immunoSEQ multiplex PCR reads with MiXCR, one row per CDR3 protein. The table records approximately 300,000 distinct CDR3 sequences, over 75% of them present only once. The sequenced sample was CD8+ T cells from PBMCs. The receptors shown here come from a human donor with multiple sclerosis.

V and J are TRBV27 and TRBJ2-3; 8 bases match TRBD1. V was clipped by 5 bases and J by 3 bases; unmatched bases: 10. In germline, CDR1 is MNHEY, CDR2 SMNVEV (reference sequence). The CDR3 has 16 amino acids. CDR3 in amino acids: CASSVATGAGTDTQYF. The CDR3 DNA sequence: TGTGCCAGCAGTGTAGCGACAGGGGCCGGGACAGATACGCAGTATTTT.

CDR3 nucleotides: TGTGCCAGCAGCCCGGGGGGGGGCAATGAGCAGTTCTTC. This encodes CASSPGGGNEQFF. This sequence joins TRBV7-9 and TRBJ2-1; 8 bases align to TRBD2. Germline V gene data show CDR1 as SEHNR and CDR2 as FQNEAQ (reference sequence). The CDR3 loop spans 13 amino acids. V shed 5 bases and J 6 bases; nucleotides not matched to a gene: 3. The full variable domain, its missing parts supplied by reference TRBV7-9 and TRBJ2-1, is DTGVSQNPRHKITKRGQNVTFRCDPISEHNRLYWYRQTLGQGPEFLTYFQNEAQLEKSRLLSDRFSAERPKGSFSTLEIQRTEQGDSAMYLCASSPGGGNEQFFGPGTRLTVL.

The chain joins TRBV21-1 to TRBJ1-1; the listed D gene, TRBD1, was not tested against the DNA. TRBV21-1 is a pseudogene. This CDR3 contains 14 residues. The chain's CDR3 is CASPLGGVLTEAFF. The CDR3 DNA is TGTGCCAGCCCCCTGGGCGGAGTACTCACTGAAGCTTTCTTT.

The chain links TRBV4-1 to TRBJ2-7; 7 bases fit TRBD2. The V and J ends lost 4 bases and 0 bases, in that order; junction bases with no gene match: 6. CDR1 MGHRA and CDR2 YSYEKL come from the germline V gene. The CDR3 is 15 amino acids. In nucleotides, the CDR3 is TGCGCCAGCAGCCTCGGGATAGCGGGCTCCTACGAGCAGTACTTC. Its protein is CASSLGIAGSYEQYF.

This chain uses TRBV27 with TRBJ2-7; D is perhaps TRBD2 (5 bases). Between the trimmed V and J ends, which lost 2 bases and 6 bases, there was a span of 11 bases. The CDR3 contains 13 residues. CDR1 and CDR2 from the germline V gene are MNHEY and SMNVEV (reference sequence). The CDR3 DNA reads as TGTGCCAGCAGTTTAGAGGGAGTTAGCGAGCAGTACTTC. Its protein is CASSLEGVSEQYF.